Shown below are 26 T cell receptor beta chains from a single sample sequenced in a study of blood T cell repertoires in COVID-19. Generated by immunoSEQ multiplex PCR, the TCRdb table keeps only in-frame clones and is missing some. The sample has around 250,000 clones; 85% to 90% are singletons. The sequenced sample was peripheral blood. The receptors here all came from a man in his sixties with acute or convalescent COVID-19.

This clone was detected many times. The chain has TRBV7-3 and TRBJ2-3, with TRBD2 matching 7 bases. Germline V lookup: CDR1 SGHTA, CDR2 FQGTGA. The J segment lost 0 bases and the V segment lost 5 bases, leaving 5 bases of the junction unmatched. The CDR3 runs 15 residues. The CDR3: CASSPGGTSTDTQYF. CDR3 bases: TGTGCCAGCAGCCCGGGGGGAACTAGCACAGATACGCAGTATTTT.

The V gene is TRBV5-1, the J gene TRBJ1-5; 10 bases match TRBD1. The CDR3 runs 15 residues. J gave up 7 bases and V 0 bases, and 4 bases lay outside the gene matches. CDR1 is SGHRS and CDR2 is YFSETQ in the germline V gene. DNA for the CDR3: TGCGCCAGCAGCTTGGGACAGGGGGCAGAGCAGCCCCAGCATTTT. Its translation: CASSLGQGAEQPQHF. The complete variable domain, with remaining parts taken from reference TRBV5-1 and TRBJ1-5, reads KAGVTQTPRYLIKTRGQQVTLSCSPISGHRSVSWYQQTPGQGLQFLFEYFSETQRNKGNFPGRFSGRQFSNSRSEMNVSTLELGDSALYLCASSLGQGAEQPQHFGDGTRLSIL.

The chain has TRBV5-1 and TRBJ1-2; D might be TRBD1 (5 bases). CDR3 size: 13 residues. The V gene's germline CDR1 is SGHRS and CDR2 YFSETQ. V shed 5 bases and J shed 8 bases, with 16 bases lying between them. CDR3 nucleotide sequence: TGCGCCAGCAGTCCGCAGGGAAGGGAAGGCTACACCTTC. It yields the protein CASSPQGREGYTF.

This chain joins TRBV19 and TRBJ2-6, with a tentative D call TRBD2 (6 bases). The V end was cut by 4 bases, the J end by 2 bases, with 12 bases between. Germline values: CDR1 LNHDA, CDR2 SQIVND (reference sequence). The CDR3 totals 16 residues. The CDR3 spells CASSSGTNTGANVLTF. DNA for the CDR3: TGTGCCAGTAGTAGCGGGACCAACACTGGGGCCAACGTCCTGACTTTC.

The chain couples TRBV12-3 or TRBV12-4 to TRBJ2-5; tentative D call: TRBD2 (6 bases). This CDR3 has 13 amino acids. V lost 6 bases to trimming and J lost 5 bases, with 13 bases between them. The DNA for the CDR3 is TGTGCCAGCAGCACCGCGGGGTTTGAGACCCAGTACTTC. Its translation is CASSTAGFETQYF.

This chain joins TRBV5-6 and TRBJ1-6; possibly TRBD1 for D (6 bases). With 1 base removed from V and 8 bases from J, the gap between germline ends came to 10 bases. The germline V gene has CDR1 SGHDT and CDR2 YYEEEE. The CDR3 spans 14 residues. The CDR3 sequence is CASSLNRVDSPLHF. The CDR3 nucleotides are TGTGCCAGCAGCTTGAACAGGGTGGATTCACCCCTCCACTTT.

The CDR3 DNA reads as TGTGCCATCAGTGATGCTAGCGGCTCCTACGAGCAGTACTTC. This gives the protein CAISDASGSYEQYF. The rearrangement links TRBV10-3 to TRBJ2-7, with 7 bases aligning to TRBD2. With V trimmed by 3 bases and J by 0 bases, 2 bases remained unmatched. This CDR3 has 14 amino acids. Germline-derived CDR1 and CDR2 are ENHRY and SYGVKD.

This clone was counted a few times. V and J are TRBV27 and TRBJ1-3; D might be TRBD1 (6 bases). This CDR3 contains 15 residues. The V end lost 8 bases, the J end lost 2 bases, and 16 bases lay between the germline ends. Looked up from germline, CDR1 is MNHEY and CDR2 is SMNVEV (reference sequence). CDR3 amino acids: CASGRGGRTGNTIYF. Written as DNA, the CDR3 is TGTGCCAGCGGCCGGGGGGGGCGCACTGGAAACACCATATATTTT.

This clone was detected only once. The chain employs TRBV5-6 and TRBJ1-5; maybe TRBD1 (5 bases). Germline V gene sequence: CDR1 SGHDT, CDR2 YYEEEE. Trimming took 1 base from V and 3 from J, leaving 14 bases between them. This CDR3 region has 16 residues. In nucleotides, the CDR3 is TGTGCCAGCAGCTTGAAGGTGGGCAGGGCCAATCAGCCCCAGCATTTT. It translates to CASSLKVGRANQPQHF.

The gene calls are TRBV3-1 (or the pseudogene TRBV3-2) and TRBJ2-3, with TRBD1 matching over 9 bases. The germline V gene encodes CDR1 LGHDT and CDR2 YNNKEL (reference sequence). V lost 3 bases and J lost 8; bases outside the gene matches: 6. The CDR3 loop spans 14 amino acids. This CDR3 is CASSHPGQGRTQYF. CDR3 DNA: TGTGCCAGCAGCCATCCCGGACAGGGGCGTACGCAGTATTTT.

The V call is TRBV27, the J call TRBJ2-7, with 12 nucleotides matching TRBD2. This CDR3 is built from 14 residues. Trimming at V came to 8 bases and at J to 2 bases, leaving 4 bases not matched to a gene. From germline, CDR1 is MNHEY and CDR2 SMNVEV (reference sequence). CDR3 DNA sequence: TGTGCCAGCGCTTGGACTAGCGGGACCTACGAGCAGTACTTC. This codes for CASAWTSGTYEQYF.

J is TRBJ2-2 and V is TRBV5-1; D is perhaps TRBD1 (5 bases). Trimming removed 5 bases from V and 4 bases from J, with 9 bases in between. The CDR3 is 13 amino acids. In germline, CDR1 is SGHRS, CDR2 YFSETQ. CDR3 nucleotide sequence: TGCGCCAGCAGAATTACAGGCACCGGGGAGCTGTTTTTT. It is translated as CASRITGTGELFF. Complete variable domain (other parts from reference TRBV5-1 and TRBJ2-2): KAGVTQTPRYLIKTRGQQVTLSCSPISGHRSVSWYQQTPGQGLQFLFEYFSETQRNKGNFPGRFSGRQFSNSRSEMNVSTLELGDSALYLCASRITGTGELFFGEGSRLTVL.

The chain combines TRBV7-2 with TRBJ2-3, with 10 bases lining up with TRBD2. V dropped 0 bases and J dropped 4; count of bases not matched to a gene: 10. This CDR3 has 18 amino acids. CDR1 and CDR2 from the germline V gene are SGHTA and FQGNSA. The CDR3, as DNA: TGTGCCAGCAGCTTAGCGGGGGGCATAGCGGGAGGTGCAGATACGCAGTATTTT. Residues: CASSLAGGIAGGADTQYF. Combining the CDR3 with reference TRBV7-2 and TRBJ2-3 gives the whole variable domain GAGVSQSPSNKVTEKGKDVELRCDPISGHTALYWYRQSLGQGLEFLIYFQGNSAPDKSGLPSDRFSAERTGGSVSTLTIQRTQQEDSAVYLCASSLAGGIAGGADTQYFGPGTRLTVL.

The chain's CDR3 is CASSFQGQGPQHF. The CDR3 DNA reads TGTGCCAGCAGCTTCCAGGGGCAGGGGCCCCAGCATTTT. The J gene is TRBJ1-5, the V gene TRBV7-9; D is perhaps TRBD1 (6 bases). Trimming took off 3 bases at V and 9 bases at J, with 12 bases between the two ends. In germline, CDR1 is SEHNR, CDR2 FQNEAQ (reference sequence). CDR3 length equals 13 residues.

This sequence joins TRBV29-1 and TRBJ1-2; TRBD1 matches at 9 bases. CDR1 is SQVTM, CDR2 ANQGSEA, per germline. This CDR3 contains 14 residues. The V and J ends lost 4 bases and 7 bases, in that order; junction bases with no gene match: 10. CDR3 in amino acids: CSVAPGQGTAGYTF. CDR3 nucleotide sequence: TGCAGCGTTGCACCGGGACAGGGTACAGCTGGCTACACCTTC. The full variable domain, rest sourced from reference TRBV29-1 and TRBJ1-2, is SAVISQKPSRDICQRGTSLTIQCQVDSQVTMMFWYRQQPGQSLTLIATANQGSEATYESGFVIDKFPISRPNLTFSTLTVSNMSPEDSSIYLCSVAPGQGTAGYTFGSGTRLTVV.

The V gene is TRBV2, the J gene TRBJ2-7; possible D gene TRBD1, 6 bases. V was cut by 3 bases and J by 3 bases, with 18 bases left in between. This CDR3 is built from 16 residues. Germline V lookup: CDR1 SNHLY, CDR2 FYNNEI. CDR3 coding DNA: TGTGCCAGCAGTGATAATCCCACAGGGATCCTCTACGAGCAGTACTTC. It specifies CASSDNPTGILYEQYF.

V gene TRBV28 combines with J gene TRBJ1-5; possible D gene TRBD1, 5 bases. Per germline, CDR1 MDHEN and CDR2 SYDVKM. The CDR3 spans 16 residues. Trimming pared 5 bases from V and 0 bases from J, leaving 14 bases between. CDR3 sequence reads: CASSPVGGASNQPQHF. DNA for the CDR3: TGTGCCAGCAGTCCTGTCGGAGGGGCTAGCAATCAGCCCCAGCATTTT.

J is TRBJ1-2 and V is TRBV28; TRBD1 is a possible D gene (5 bases). Germline values: CDR1 MDHEN, CDR2 SYDVKM. Between the trimmed V and J ends, which lost 2 bases and 1 base, there was a span of 17 bases. The CDR3 runs to 17 residues. The CDR3, as DNA: TGTGCCAGCAGTTTAGCGAGGTGGGGGGATTATAACTATGGCTACACCTTC. It codes for CASSLARWGDYNYGYTF.

About this clone itself: One end of the junction does not line up with germline, which may come from a read error. The chain couples TRBV7-7 to TRBJ2-5, with D perhaps TRBD1 (6 bases). Looked up from germline, CDR1 is SSHAT and CDR2 is FNYEAQ (reference sequence). The CDR3 has 13 amino acids. CDR3 protein: CASSRDTWETQYF. The CDR3 nucleotides read TGTGCTAGCAGCAGGGACACTTGGGAGACCCAGTACTTC.

The chain couples TRBV6-2 or TRBV6-3 to TRBJ2-2; TRBD2 matches at 8 bases. Germline lookup yields CDR1 MNHEY and CDR2 SVGEGT. The length of the CDR3 is 14 residues. The V segment lost 6 bases and the J segment 3 bases; nucleotides outside the gene matches: 3. CDR3 in amino acids: CASSRSGDTGELFF. The DNA of the CDR3 is TGTGCCAGCAGCCGTAGCGGGGACACCGGGGAGCTGTTTTTT.

The genes are TRBV18 and TRBJ2-7; 7 nucleotides line up with TRBD2. The V and J ends lost 6 bases and 5 bases, in that order; junction bases with no gene match: 13. Per the germline V gene, CDR1 is KGHSH and CDR2 is LQKENI. CDR3 size: 15 residues. The DNA for the CDR3 is TGTGCCAGCTCCCCTTTTAACGGGAGGAGAGACGAGCAGTACTTC. As protein: CASSPFNGRRDEQYF.

This sequence joins TRBV11-3 and TRBJ2-5, with D maybe TRBD1 (6 bases). The V end lost 0 bases, the J end lost 2 bases, and 16 bases lay between the germline ends. CDR1 is SGHNT, CDR2 YENEEA, per germline. The CDR3 runs 17 residues. CDR3 region: CASSLDAPGTSQETQYF. The CDR3 DNA reads as TGTGCCAGCAGCTTAGATGCTCCCGGGACATCGCAAGAGACCCAGTACTTC. Looking up the rest from reference TRBV11-3 and TRBJ2-5 gives the full variable domain: EAGVVQSPRYKIIEKKQPVAFWCNPISGHNTLYWYLQNLGQGPELLIRYENEEAVDDSQLPKDRFSAERLKGVDSTLKIQPAELGDSAVYLCASSLDAPGTSQETQYFGPGTRLLVL.

The rearrangement joins TRBV28 to TRBJ1-2; 10 bases match TRBD1. There are 17 residues in the CDR3. CDR1 and CDR2 (germline): MDHEN, SYDVKM. V trimming: 1 base; J trimming: 4 bases; junction bases outside the gene matches: 9. The CDR3 protein is CASSLFLGTGESYGYTF. The DNA of the CDR3 is TGTGCCAGCAGTTTATTCCTCGGGACAGGGGAGAGCTATGGCTACACCTTC.

The genes are TRBV24-1 and TRBJ2-5; TRBD1 matches 12 bases. J lost 5 bases, V lost 7 bases, and 16 bases had no gene match. CDR1 and CDR2 (germline): KGHDR, SFDVKD. The CDR3 is 18 amino acids. The CDR3: CATSAGTGGPSWLETQYF. DNA of the CDR3: TGTGCCACCAGCGCCGGGACAGGGGGCCCTTCGTGGTTGGAGACCCAGTACTTC.

On this clone: Germline and junction disagree at one end, which may indicate a read error. The chain links TRBV4-3 to TRBJ1-3, with D unresolved. Germline assignment: CDR1 LGHNA and CDR2 YSLEER. The CDR3 sequence is 14 residues long. The CDR3 DNA reads TGCGCCAGCAGACAAGGCTTCGATCAGGACACCATATATTTT. This gives the protein CASRQGFDQDTIYF.

The chain couples TRBV7-2 to TRBJ2-7; 7 nucleotides agree with TRBD1. The CDR3 has 14 amino acids. CDR1 and CDR2 from the germline V gene are SGHTA and FQGNSA. J was trimmed by 1 base and V by 4 bases; bases with no gene match: 4. CDR3 residues: CASSSGGWSYEQYF. The DNA of the CDR3 is TGTGCCAGCAGCTCAGGGGGTTGGTCCTACGAGCAGTACTTC. Full variable domain (rest looked up from reference TRBV7-2 and TRBJ2-7): GAGVSQSPSNKVTEKGKDVELRCDPISGHTALYWYRQSLGQGLEFLIYFQGNSAPDKSGLPSDRFSAERTGGSVSTLTIQRTQQEDSAVYLCASSSGGWSYEQYFGPGTRLTVT.